This T cell receptor beta chain was recorded in a study of blood T cell repertoires in COVID-19. The V gene's germline CDR1 is SNHLY and CDR2 FYNNEI. The trim removed 3 bases at V and 5 bases at J, leaving 6 bases unmatched. This CDR3 has 14 residues. TCRdb's copy holds only in-frame clones and misses some; the assay was immunoSEQ multiplex PCR. The sample comprises 200,000 to 250,000 clones, approximately 89% of which are singletons, and 3% to 4% rests with the top ten. The sample holds one count of this clone. The gene calls are TRBV2 and TRBJ2-7, with TRBD2 identical over 8 bases. The specimen sequenced was PBMCs or T cells enriched from blood (not recorded which). The sequence derives from a woman in her twenties or thirties who had been exposed to COVID-19. The CDR3 region has the DNA TGTGCCAGCAGTGACTCAGCGGGAGTCAACGAGCAGTACTTC. It encodes CASSDSAGVNEQYF.